The 4 T cell receptor beta chains in this list originate from one sample, sequenced in a study of blood T cell repertoires in COVID-19. Profiled with immunoSEQ multiplex PCR; TCRdb holds only in-frame clones, not every one. This sample has hundreds of thousands of clones; around 90% occur once, and the top ten carry roughly 1.6%. The sample consisted of PBMCs or T cells enriched from blood (not recorded which). These receptors came from a woman under 30 with acute COVID-19.

The chain combines TRBV3-1 (or the pseudogene TRBV3-2) with TRBJ2-7; no reliable D call. CDR3 length: 14 amino acids. V lost 0 bases, J lost 7 bases, and 13 bases lay in between. The V gene's germline CDR1 is LGHDT and CDR2 YNNKEL (reference sequence). The CDR3 nucleotides read TGTGCCAGCAGCCAAGATCCGGTGTCTCGGGAGCAGTACTTC. Residues: CASSQDPVSREQYF.

V is TRBV3-1 (or the pseudogene TRBV3-2) and J is TRBJ2-1, with 9 positions matching TRBD2. V was clipped by 5 bases and J by 4 bases; unmatched bases: 18. Germline V gene lookup returns CDR1 LGHDT and CDR2 YNNKEL (reference sequence). The CDR3 is 19 amino acids. For the CDR3, the DNA is TGTGCCAGCAGCGCCCAGGGTTTGGGGCTAGCGGGGCCTTACAATGAGCAGTTCTTC. This sequence encodes CASSAQGLGLAGPYNEQFF.

J is TRBJ1-2 and V is TRBV5-1; no firm D call. The CDR3 is 13 amino acids. The V end lost 4 bases, the J end lost 8 bases, and 15 bases lay between the germline ends. From germline, CDR1 is SGHRS and CDR2 YFSETQ. The CDR3 sequence: CASSPQQERGYTF. The CDR3 DNA reads TGCGCCAGCAGCCCACAGCAGGAACGCGGCTACACCTTC.

V gene TRBV30 combines with J gene TRBJ2-1; unclear D gene. With 0 bases removed from V and 3 bases from J, the gap between germline ends came to 6 bases. CDR1 is GTSNPN and CDR2 is SVGIG in the germline V gene (reference sequence). CDR3 length: 13 residues. CDR3 DNA sequence: TGTGCCTGGAGTGTACTCATCTACAATGAGCAGTTCTTC. Translation: CAWSVLIYNEQFF.